The 22 T cell receptor beta chains given below trace back to one sample, sequenced in a study of T cells in Graves' hyperthyroidism and ophthalmopathy. Researchers amplified the TCR beta CDR3 regions from RNA transcripts. First-round RT-PCR targeting the TCR CDR3 was performed with the HTBI primer set. TCRdb re-analysed the multiplex PCR reads in MiXCR, keeping a single row per CDR3 protein. The sample holds hundreds of thousands of distinct CDR3 sequences; over 35% are singletons and the top ten take more than 7%. The specimen was blood. Receptors originate from a young man with Graves' hyperthyroidism.

This sequence joins TRBV4-1 and TRBJ1-2, with a weak D call TRBD1 (5 bases). Trimming removed 3 bases from V and 3 bases from J, with 20 bases in between. The CDR3 has 17 residues. Germline V gene data show CDR1 as MGHRA and CDR2 as YSYEKL. CDR3 loop: CASSQGHPLVQDYGYTF. CDR3 DNA: TGCGCCAGCAGCCAGGGGCATCCTCTTGTTCAGGACTATGGCTACACCTTC.

Concerning this clonotype: One end of the junction is discordant with germline, which a read error may explain. V gene TRBV15 combines with J gene TRBJ2-7; possibly TRBD2 for D (6 bases). The length of the CDR3 is 15 residues. Germline V gene sequence: CDR1 LNHNV, CDR2 YYDKDF (reference sequence). The CDR3 region has the DNA TGTGCCTCCAGCAGATTTAGCGGTAGCTCCTACGAGCAGTACTTC. Protein product: CASSRFSGSSYEQYF. The whole variable domain, filled in from reference TRBV15 and TRBJ2-7, reads DAMVIQNPRYQVTQFGKPVTLSCSQTLNHNVMYWYQQKSSQAPKLLFHYYDKDFNNEADTPDNFQSRRPNTSFCFLDIRSPGLGDTAMYLCASSRFSGSSYEQYFGPGTRLTVT.

This clonotype was seen at least ten times. CDR3 nucleotides: TGTGCCAGCAGCTTAGGTGGACAGGGGGGTACTGAAGCTTTCTTT. Its translation: CASSLGGQGGTEAFF. The chain links TRBV13 to TRBJ1-1, with 10 bases lining up with TRBD1. Germline CDR1 and CDR2: PRHDT and FYEKMQ (reference sequence). This CDR3 has 15 residues. The V gene end was trimmed by 0 bases and the J gene end by 5 bases; junction bases not matched to a gene: 3.

At least ten counts were recorded for this clonotype. V usage is TRBV19 and J usage is TRBJ1-6; 8 nucleotides agree with TRBD1. The CDR3 consists of 15 residues. The junction had 7 bases not matched to a gene; V was cut back by 5 bases and J by 7 bases. In germline, CDR1 is LNHDA, CDR2 SQIVND (reference sequence). The CDR3 spells CASSPSDRANSPLHF. CDR3 nucleotides: TGTGCCAGTAGTCCCTCGGACAGGGCGAATTCACCCCTCCACTTT.

This clonotype was found many times. CDR3 bases: TGTGCCATCGCCGGGACTAGCGGGAGGGGAGAGACCCAGTACTTC. As protein: CAIAGTSGRGETQYF. The J gene is TRBJ2-5, the V gene TRBV10-3; TRBD2 aligns across 16 bases. V lost 8 bases and J lost 4; bases outside the gene matches: 4. The CDR3 spans 15 residues. Germline V lookup: CDR1 ENHRY, CDR2 SYGVKD.

This clonotype was counted only a few times. The V gene is TRBV7-6, the J gene TRBJ2-5; tentative D call: TRBD2 (6 bases). Per the germline V gene, CDR1 is SGHVS and CDR2 is FNYEAQ. The CDR3 runs 15 residues. V dropped 3 bases and J dropped 7 bases, with 18 bases sitting between them. In DNA form, the CDR3 reads TGTGCCAGCAGCTTCGCGTCCCGGACTAAATCGACCCAGTACTTC. Translation: CASSFASRTKSTQYF.

A word on this clonotype: A clone one base away is much larger, so this may be a read error. The chain links TRBV2 to TRBJ2-7; no definite D call. The CDR3 length is 12 residues. Germline V CDR1 and CDR2: SNHLY, FYNNEI. V lost 1 base to trimming and J lost 3 bases, with 4 bases between them. The CDR3 bases are TGTGCCAGCAGTGAAGAGCTCTACGAGCAGTACTTC. Translated: CASSEELYEQYF.

The V gene is TRBV7-2, the J gene TRBJ2-5, with D tentatively TRBD1 (5 bases). CDR1 and CDR2 (germline): SGHTA, FQGNSA. The CDR3 covers 17 residues. V dropped 2 bases and J dropped 2 bases, with 18 bases sitting between them. CDR3 residues: CASSLMAATDWQETQYF. CDR3 nucleotide sequence: TGTGCCAGCAGCTTAATGGCCGCGACAGACTGGCAAGAGACCCAGTACTTC.

The rearrangement joins TRBV19 to TRBJ2-7, with D possibly matching TRBD2 (6 bases). The CDR3 has 13 amino acids. The germline CDR1 and CDR2 sequences are LNHDA and SQIVND (reference sequence). V lost 9 bases and J 5 bases, leaving 17 bases between the germline ends. CDR3 sequence reads: CASSDGGSDEQYF. DNA for the CDR3: TGTGCCAGCTCGGACGGGGGAAGCGACGAGCAGTACTTC.

This rearrangement joins TRBV6-6 to TRBJ1-1; D uncertain. The CDR3 extends over 12 amino acids. From germline, CDR1 is MNHNY and CDR2 SVGAGI (reference sequence). V shed 7 bases and J shed 5 bases, with 11 bases lying between them. CDR3 sequence: CASKEGRTEAFF. CDR3 coding DNA: TGTGCCAGCAAAGAAGGGAGGACTGAAGCTTTCTTT.

The gene calls are TRBV20-1 and TRBJ1-4; D uncertain. CDR1 is DFQATT, CDR2 SNEGSKA, per germline (reference sequence). The germline V and J ends were trimmed by 3 bases and 8 bases, with 10 bases remaining between them. The CDR3 runs to 12 residues. The CDR3 here is CSARTLGEKLFF. CDR3 coding DNA: TGCAGTGCTAGGACCCTAGGGGAAAAACTGTTTTTT.

This clonotype was counted at least ten times. CDR3 sequence: CASSRLVRKLFF. The CDR3 bases are TGTGCCAGCAGTCGCCTGGTCCGAAAACTGTTTTTT. The chain employs TRBV6-5 and TRBJ1-4; D not resolved. V was clipped by 5 bases and J by 10 bases, with 11 bases between them. CDR1 MNHEY and CDR2 SVGAGI come from the germline V gene. The CDR3 has 12 residues.

As for this clonotype: A much larger clone sits a single nucleotide away, making a read error possible. The genes are TRBV5-1 and TRBJ1-1; D is undetermined. The CDR3 runs 15 residues. Per germline, CDR1 SGHRS and CDR2 YFSETQ. The CDR3 region is CASSFEPQRNSEAFF. The CDR3 bases are TGCGCCAGCAGCTTCGAGCCCCAGAGGAACTCTGAAGCTTTCTTT.

This clonotype was observed at least ten times. The V gene is TRBV2, the J gene TRBJ1-1, with TRBD1 matching 10 bases. The ends lost 6 bases at V and 11 bases at J; junction bases unmatched: 9. Germline CDR1 is SNHLY and CDR2 is FYNNEI. The CDR3 extends over 13 amino acids. The CDR3 loop reads CASRAGTGVLAFF. DNA for the CDR3: TGTGCCAGCAGAGCCGGGACAGGGGTATTGGCTTTCTTT.

A single count supports this clonotype. This chain links TRBV11-2 with TRBJ2-5, with 12 bases lining up with TRBD2. CDR3 length: 16 residues. The V and J ends lost 5 bases and 5 bases, in that order; junction bases with no gene match: 9. Germline lookup yields CDR1 SGHAT and CDR2 FQNNGV. The CDR3 loop is CASSPLTGTSGETQYF. Here the CDR3 DNA reads TGTGCCAGCAGCCCACTAACCGGGACTAGCGGGGAGACCCAGTACTTC.

V is TRBV29-1 and J is TRBJ2-7; D ambiguous. CDR1 and CDR2 from the germline V gene are SQVTM and ANQGSEA. Trimming left V 8 bases short and J 2 bases short, with 16 bases between. The CDR3 has 13 amino acids. The CDR3 coding sequence is TGCAGCTTAGGCCAAACGGTAACCTACGAGCAGTACTTC. This gives the protein CSLGQTVTYEQYF.

V usage is TRBV29-1 and J usage is TRBJ2-7; D remains unclear. Germline V gene data show CDR1 as SQVTM and CDR2 as ANQGSEA. The CDR3 totals 13 residues. V lost 8 bases to trimming and J lost 3 bases, with 17 bases between them. For the CDR3, the DNA is TGCAGCCAAGTGTTAGGGATCGTCTACGAGCAGTACTTC. Residues: CSQVLGIVYEQYF.

This chain uses TRBV5-1 with TRBJ1-2, with D maybe TRBD1 (5 bases). Trimming cost V 4 bases and J 5 bases, with 15 bases left between them. Germline lookup yields CDR1 SGHRS and CDR2 YFSETQ. The CDR3 has 14 residues. The CDR3 loop reads CASSLEEGRYGYTF. CDR3 DNA: TGCGCCAGCAGCCTGGAGGAGGGGCGGTATGGCTACACCTTC.

The rearrangement uses TRBV7-6 and TRBJ2-2; unclear D gene. Trimming pared 5 bases from V and 7 bases from J, leaving 14 bases between. CDR3 length: 14 residues. The germline CDR1 and CDR2 sequences are SGHVS and FNYEAQ. CDR3 DNA: TGTGCCAGCAGCCCCGAGGAAGGCGGCGGGGAGCTGTTTTTT. Amino acid sequence: CASSPEEGGGELFF.

For this clonotype: This may come from a read error, since a much larger clone is one base off. V is TRBV29-1 and J is TRBJ2-7; TRBD1 aligns across 9 bases. The germline CDR1 and CDR2 sequences are SQVTM and ANQGSEA. This CDR3 has 14 amino acids. Trimming removed 3 bases from V and 2 bases from J; junction bases left unmatched: 5. CDR3 sequence (DNA): TGCAGCGTTGAGGGGACAGGGCAAACCTACGAGCAGTACTTC. Translated: CSVEGTGQTYEQYF.

The V call is TRBV29-1, the J call TRBJ1-2; no clear D gene. Between the trimmed V and J ends, which lost 0 bases and 10 bases, there was a span of 21 bases. The CDR3 runs 15 residues. Germline assignment: CDR1 SQVTM and CDR2 ANQGSEA. The chain's CDR3 is CSVEDRSMRSEDYTF. Here the CDR3 DNA reads TGCAGCGTTGAAGATCGTAGCATGCGGTCAGAGGACTACACCTTC.

With respect to this clonotype: This may be a read error: a much more frequent sequence differs by one nucleotide. This chain connects TRBV15 to TRBJ2-7; D gene uncertain. The CDR3 totals 14 residues. Germline lookup yields CDR1 LNHNV and CDR2 YYDKDF (reference sequence). The CDR3 bases are TGTGCCACCGGCAGAGAAGGTCAGGCCTACGAGCAGTACTTC. Its translation: CATGREGQAYEQYF.